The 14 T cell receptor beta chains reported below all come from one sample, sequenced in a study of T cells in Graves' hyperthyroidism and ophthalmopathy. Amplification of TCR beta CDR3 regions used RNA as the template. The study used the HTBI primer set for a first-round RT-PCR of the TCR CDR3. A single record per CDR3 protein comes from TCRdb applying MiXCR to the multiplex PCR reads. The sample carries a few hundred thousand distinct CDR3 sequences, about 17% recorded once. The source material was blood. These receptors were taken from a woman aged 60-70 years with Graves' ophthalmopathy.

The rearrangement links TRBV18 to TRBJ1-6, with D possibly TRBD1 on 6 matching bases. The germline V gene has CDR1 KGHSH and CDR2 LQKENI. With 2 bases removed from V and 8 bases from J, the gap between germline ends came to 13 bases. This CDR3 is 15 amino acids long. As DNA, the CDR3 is TGTGCCAGCTCACCATATGGACAGAATTATTCACCCCTCCACTTT. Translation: CASSPYGQNYSPLHF.

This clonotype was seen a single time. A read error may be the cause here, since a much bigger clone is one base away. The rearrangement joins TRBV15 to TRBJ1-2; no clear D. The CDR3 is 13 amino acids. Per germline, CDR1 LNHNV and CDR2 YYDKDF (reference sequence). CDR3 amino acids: CATSRDSVYGHTF. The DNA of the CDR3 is TGTGCCACCAGCAGAGATTCGGTCTATGGCCACACCTTC. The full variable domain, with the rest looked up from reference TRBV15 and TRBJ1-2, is DAMVIQNPRYQVTQFGKPVTLSCSQTLNHNVMYWYQQKSSQAPKLLFHYYDKDFNNEADTPDNFQSRRPNTSFCFLDIRSPGLGDTAMYLCATSRDSVYGHTFGSGTRLTVV.

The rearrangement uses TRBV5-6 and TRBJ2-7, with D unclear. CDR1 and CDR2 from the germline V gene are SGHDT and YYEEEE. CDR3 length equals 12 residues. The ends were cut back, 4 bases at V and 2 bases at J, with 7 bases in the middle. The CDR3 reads CASSTVTYEQYF. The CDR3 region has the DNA TGTGCCAGCAGCACGGTTACCTACGAGCAGTACTTC. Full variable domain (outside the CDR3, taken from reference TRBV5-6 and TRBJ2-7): DAGVTQSPTHLIKTRGQQVTLRCSPKSGHDTVSWYQQALGQGPQFIFQYYEEEERQRGNFPDRFSGHQFPNYSSELNVNALLLGDSALYLCASSTVTYEQYFGPGTRLTVT.

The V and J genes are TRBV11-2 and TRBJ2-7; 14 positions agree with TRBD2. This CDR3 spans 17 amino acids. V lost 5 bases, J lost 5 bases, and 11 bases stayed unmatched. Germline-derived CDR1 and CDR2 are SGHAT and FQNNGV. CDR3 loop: CASSLRGTSGSMDEQYF. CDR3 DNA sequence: TGTGCCAGCAGCCTTAGGGGGACTAGCGGGAGCATGGACGAGCAGTACTTC.

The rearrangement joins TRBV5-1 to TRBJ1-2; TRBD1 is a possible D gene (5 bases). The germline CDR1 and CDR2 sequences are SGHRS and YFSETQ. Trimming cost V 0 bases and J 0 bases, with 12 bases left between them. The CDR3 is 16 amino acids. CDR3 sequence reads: CASSLGRGITNYGYTF. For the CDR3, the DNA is TGCGCCAGCAGCTTGGGGAGGGGAATAACTAACTATGGCTACACCTTC.

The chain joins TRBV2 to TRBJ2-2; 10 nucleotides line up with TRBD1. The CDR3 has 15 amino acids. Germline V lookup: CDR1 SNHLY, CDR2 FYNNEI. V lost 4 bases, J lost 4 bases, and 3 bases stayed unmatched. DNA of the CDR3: TGTGCCAGCAGTGCGGGACAGGGGACCACCGGGGAGCTGTTTTTT. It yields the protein CASSAGQGTTGELFF.

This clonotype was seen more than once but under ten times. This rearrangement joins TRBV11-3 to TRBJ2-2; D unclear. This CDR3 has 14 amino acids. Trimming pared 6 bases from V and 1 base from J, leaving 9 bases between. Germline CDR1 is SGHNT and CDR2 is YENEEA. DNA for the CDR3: TGTGCCAGCAGTCAGGCAGAGAACACCGGGGAGCTGTTTTTT. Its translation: CASSQAENTGELFF.

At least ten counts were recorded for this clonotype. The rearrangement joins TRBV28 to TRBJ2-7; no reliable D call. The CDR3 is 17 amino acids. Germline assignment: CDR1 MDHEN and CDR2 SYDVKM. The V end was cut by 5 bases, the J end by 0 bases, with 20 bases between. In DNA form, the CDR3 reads TGTGCCAGCAGTCCCTCTGTTTTGGTTCGACCCTCCTACGAGCAGTACTTC. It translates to CASSPSVLVRPSYEQYF.

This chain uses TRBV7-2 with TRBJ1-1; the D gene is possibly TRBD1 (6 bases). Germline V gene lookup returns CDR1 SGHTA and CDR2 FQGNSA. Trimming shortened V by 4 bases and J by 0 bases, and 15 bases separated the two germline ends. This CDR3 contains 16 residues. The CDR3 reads CASSSGGALMNTEAFF. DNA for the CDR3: TGTGCCAGCAGCTCCGGGGGGGCCCTTATGAACACTGAAGCTTTCTTT.

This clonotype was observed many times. In DNA form, the CDR3 reads TGTGCCAGCAGTTCCAGCGGGAGATACAATGAGCAGTTCTTC. It codes for CASSSSGRYNEQFF. The V and J genes are TRBV28 and TRBJ2-1; 8 bases agree with TRBD2. This CDR3 comprises 14 residues. The germline gives CDR1 MDHEN, CDR2 SYDVKM. V was pared by 4 bases and J by 4 bases, with 3 bases of the junction left unmatched.

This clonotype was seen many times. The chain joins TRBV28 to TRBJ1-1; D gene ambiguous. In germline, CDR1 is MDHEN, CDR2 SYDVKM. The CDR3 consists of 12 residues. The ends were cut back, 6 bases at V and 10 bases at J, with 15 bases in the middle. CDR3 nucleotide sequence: TGTGCCAGCAGGAAGGAGCTGCTGGGAGCTTTCTTT. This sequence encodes CASRKELLGAFF. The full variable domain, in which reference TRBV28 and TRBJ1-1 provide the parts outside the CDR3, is DVKVTQSSRYLVKRTGEKVFLECVQDMDHENMFWYRQDPGLGLRLIYFSYDVKMKEKGDIPEGYSVSREKKERFSLILESASTNQTSMYLCASRKELLGAFFGQGTRLTVV.

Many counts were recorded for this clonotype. The CDR3 protein is CASTRENTEAFF. The CDR3 nucleotides are TGTGCCAGCACCAGAGAGAACACTGAAGCTTTCTTT. The rearrangement links TRBV2 to TRBJ1-1; D is uncertain. CDR3 length: 12 amino acids. CDR1 is SNHLY and CDR2 is FYNNEI in the germline V gene. Trimming took 7 bases from V and 1 from J, leaving 7 bases between them. Together with reference TRBV2 and TRBJ1-1, the CDR3 gives the full variable domain: EPEVTQTPSHQVTQMGQEVILRCVPISNHLYFYWYRQILGQKVEFLVSFYNNEISEKSEIFDDQFSVERPDGSNFTLKIRSTKLEDSAMYFCASTRENTEAFFGQGTRLTVV.

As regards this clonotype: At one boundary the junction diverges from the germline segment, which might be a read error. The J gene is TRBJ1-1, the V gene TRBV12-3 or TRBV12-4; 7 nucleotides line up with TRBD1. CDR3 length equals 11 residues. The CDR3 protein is CASRFGTEVFF. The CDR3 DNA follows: TGTGCCAGCAGGTTTGGGACAGAAGTTTTCTTT.

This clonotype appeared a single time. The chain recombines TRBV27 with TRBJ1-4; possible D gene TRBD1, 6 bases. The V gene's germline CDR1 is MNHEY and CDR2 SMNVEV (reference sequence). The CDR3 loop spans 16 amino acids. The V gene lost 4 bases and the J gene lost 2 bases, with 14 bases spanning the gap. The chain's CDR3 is CASSSRGLATNEKLFF. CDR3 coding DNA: TGTGCCAGCAGTTCAAGGGGGTTAGCGACTAATGAAAAACTGTTTTTT.